This is a list of T cell receptor beta chains from one sample in a study of early T cells in non-severe SARS-CoV-2 infection. TCRdb called the 5' RACE reads again in MiXCR, with one record for every CDR3 protein. The sample gives 70,000 to 85,000 distinct CDR3 sequences, around 13% of which show up once; 6% is in the top ten. The material sequenced was whole blood. All receptors derive from an adult who was a healthcare worker with PCR-confirmed SARS-CoV-2 infection or an uninfected control (not recorded which). The CDR3 runs from the conserved cysteine through the conserved F or W. A D gene is named only where the DNA matches it firmly. Size is stated for part of the rows, as once, few or many counts, or as a class when the clone is expanded.

d_gene	v_gene	abundance	j_gene	CDR3nt	CDR3aa
TRBD1	TRBV6-5	.	TRBJ1-6	TGTGCCAGCAGGTACATAGACAGGGAAAACTCACCCCTCCACTTT	CASRYIDRENSPLHF
.	TRBV9	few	TRBJ1-1	TGTGCCAGCAGCGCCCCTATTGACACTGAAGCTTTCTTT	CASSAPIDTEAFF
.	TRBV20-1	.	TRBJ1-6	TGCAGTGCTAGAAGGCCACCCCTCCACTTT	CSARRPPLHF
TRBD1	TRBV29-1	few	TRBJ2-7	TGCAGCGTTGTGGGCCCGCGGCAGGGGGCGAGGGAGCAGTACTTC	CSVVGPRQGAREQYF
TRBD1	TRBV18	few	TRBJ1-1	TGTGCCAGCTCACCAGCTGGACAGGGGAACACTGAAGCTTTCTTT	CASSPAGQGNTEAFF
TRBD1	TRBV18	.	TRBJ1-1	TGTGCCAGCGGGGGACAGAGGCACTTAGGAGGGAACACTGAAGCTTTCTTT	CASGGQRHLGGNTEAFF
.	TRBV10-2	few	TRBJ2-5	TGCGCCAGCAGTGACCCCTCGGTTCTGGAGACCCAGTACTTC	CASSDPSVLETQYF
.	TRBV27	.	TRBJ2-3	TGTGCCAGCAGAGTCAGAGGGGTTACAGATACGCAGTATTTT	CASRVRGVTDTQYF
TRBD2	TRBV5-1	.	TRBJ2-7	TGCGCCAGCAGTCCCGGGCTAGCGGGGGCCTACGAGCAGTACTTC	CASSPGLAGAYEQYF
TRBD1	TRBV19	few	TRBJ1-5	TGTGCCAGTAGTCCCATCCCGGGACAGGGGGCAGGTCAGCCCCAGCATTTT	CASSPIPGQGAGQPQHF
.	TRBV27	.	TRBJ1-1	TGTGCCAGCAGTCCAGGTCGGGCAGGGATGAACACTGAAGCTTTCTTT	CASSPGRAGMNTEAFF
.	TRBV6-1	.	TRBJ2-5	TGTGCCAGCATCAGTTTAGGTCGGGAGACCCAGTACTTC	CASISLGRETQYF
.	TRBV2	.	TRBJ1-2	TGTGCCAGCAGTGAAGCAGCGGGGCCTTACACCTTC	CASSEAAGPYTF
.	TRBV11-3	few	TRBJ2-1	TGTGCCAGCAGCTTAGGTTTGGAGTACAATGAGCAGTTCTTC	CASSLGLEYNEQFF
.	TRBV20-1	.	TRBJ1-5	TGCAGTGCTAGTACACCGGGACACGGATATCAGCCCCAGCATTTT	CSASTPGHGYQPQHF
.	TRBV11-2	.	TRBJ1-1	TGTGCCAGCAAGACGACAGCGAACACTGAAGCTTTCTTT	CASKTTANTEAFF
.	TRBV18	many	TRBJ2-2	TGTGCCAGCTCACTACTTCTAAGCCGGCGGGACACCGGGGAGCTGTTTTTT	CASSLLLSRRDTGELFF
TRBD2	TRBV4-1	.	TRBJ2-7	TGCGCCAGCAGCCAAGATAGCGGGTGGGCCACGCGGGGGTACTTC	CASSQDSGWATRGYF
.	TRBV6-5	.	TRBJ1-1	TGTGCCAGCAGGACCGCGGAACGGCCCATGAACACTGAAGCTTTCTTT	CASRTAERPMNTEAFF
TRBD2	TRBV12-3/TRBV12-4	.	TRBJ2-7	TGTGCCAGCAGTTCGAGACTAGCGAGCTACGAGCAGTACTTC	CASSSRLASYEQYF
.	TRBV5-4	many	TRBJ2-7	TGTGCCAGCAGCCTGAGGGATGACTACGAGCAGTACTTC	CASSLRDDYEQYF
.	TRBV5-1	many	TRBJ2-7	TGCGCCAGCAGCTTGGTGAGTGCAGTCCACGAGCAGTACTTC	CASSLVSAVHEQYF
.	TRBV5-4	many	TRBJ1-4	TGTGCCAGCAGCTTGGGACCGCATAATGAAAAACTGTTTTTT	CASSLGPHNEKLFF
.	TRBV9	.	TRBJ1-1	TGTGCCAGCAGCGTAGGGGTTGGTGAAGCTTTCTTT	CASSVGVGEAFF
TRBD1	TRBV4-1	.	TRBJ2-7	TGCGCCAGCAGCCACGAGACAGGGGGCTCCTACGAGCAGTACTTC	CASSHETGGSYEQYF
TRBD1	TRBV20-1	few	TRBJ1-2	TGCAGTGCTAGAGACTCAGGGGGAAACTATGGCTACACCTTC	CSARDSGGNYGYTF
TRBD1	TRBV29-1	.	TRBJ2-7	TGCAGCGTCAGGACAGGTTCGAAGGAGCAGTACTTC	CSVRTGSKEQYF